This entry is about one TCR beta chain. This CDR3 is built from 14 residues. This entry is derived from a study of blood T cells in healthy people across ages. Then a second PCR, running roughly 7 to 11 cycles, was carried out with a sample-barcoded 5' primer and a J-beta primer mix. MiXCR was run by TCRdb on the 5' RACE reads, yielding one entry per CDR3 protein. The repertoire consists of fewer than 1.5 million distinct CDR3 sequences, with about 40% occurring once and the leading ten covering roughly 7.7%. The TCR was taken from a woman between 18 and 29 years old in good health. Sequencing used blood. The chain links TRBV12-3 or TRBV12-4 to TRBJ2-5, with D possibly matching TRBD2 (7 bases). The DNA end is more similar to TRBJ2-7, so the J call may be wrong. The CDR3 region has the DNA TGTGCCAGCACCCCAGGGGCGGGAGTTTACGAGCAGTACTTC. It translates to CASTPGAGVYEQYF.